This T cell receptor (beta chain) was observed in a study of shared clonotypes between healthy human individuals (dated by TCRdb to the early 2020s). Study-wide context: The cohort included three men and a couple of women between 18 and 49 years of age. To increase sequencing depth and limit assay-specific biases, TCR repertoire library preparation and sequencing were carried out by different laboratories using diverse techniques. For each donor, three plates each were used for CD4 naive and CD4 memory, two plates were used for CD8 naive, and one plate was used for CD8 memory. Per donor, leukapheresis produced somewhere between about 0.8 and 9.5 billion PBMCs. To estimate repertoire size and how much clonotype sharing occurs between individuals, the study deeply sequenced the blood TCR repertoires of about five healthy adults.

The donors were healthy, HIV-negative adults who had no recently reported acute infections or vaccinations. Only Caucasian adults living in Nashville, Tennessee, USA were represented among the donors. CD8 memory samples were composed of magnetically selected CD45RO+ cells combined with CCR7-negative CD45RA+ effector memory (TemRA) cells. Blood was collected by leukapheresis, and PBMCs were isolated by Ficoll-Histopaque density gradient centrifugation and then cryopreserved in liquid nitrogen vapor phase. Purity and quantity of every magnetically sorted T cell population were checked by analytical flow cytometry. Each sorted fraction had its genomic DNA isolated and then quantified by UV absorbance on a Nanodrop 2000c. Paper-wide results and their limitations: Naive subsets generally had larger estimated clonotype richness than memory subsets did. Rarefaction of sorted-subset datasets indicated incomplete sequencing despite the large sequencing depth. Compared with non-shared clonotypes, clonotypes shared by all four sorted-subset donors had higher generation probabilities. Sampling was restricted to blood, and TCR repertoires in tissue are likely to differ from TCR repertoires in blood. Roughly 5% of naive CD4, 3.5% of naive CD8, roughly 2.5% of memory CD4, and around 0.42% of memory CD8 clonotypes were shared across several donors. Based on pairwise subsampling, the degree of clonotype sharing among donors was expected to be affected by sequencing depth. The genetic and exposure-history diversity represented was limited by the small number of donors.

Using the deep immunoSEQ assay, multiplex PCR amplified TCR CDR3 regions from genomic DNA. Extracted genomic DNA from each cell subset was distributed evenly across all wells of several immunoSEQ 96-well plates, and each plate was treated as a replicate. For sorted subsets, 200 to 250 ng of genomic DNA, equivalent to 25,000 to 30,000 T cell genomes, went into each replicate PCR. The purified libraries were quantified using a Qubit 3.0 fluorometer, sized with a Bioanalyzer 2100, and then quantified again using the KAPA Library Quantification kit. A separate single-read 150-cycle Illumina NextSeq 550 flow cell was used to sequence each immunoSEQ 96-well plate. Under the source paper's analysis protocol: The immunoSEQ output contained only junctional sequences without quality scores, so filtering could not match that applied to full-length reads. To assign V/J genes and CDR3, sequences were annotated against IMGT germline references using PyIR, a Python wrapper for IgBLAST v1.9. Reads were filtered out if the reads had weak V/J assignments (E-value above 1e-6), no CDR3, stop codons, out-of-frame junctions, or ambiguous translated residues. A V3J clonotype was defined by an identical inferred V gene, J gene, and CDR3 amino acid sequence. Percentage overlap between repertoires was computed as shared unique clonotypes divided by the size of the smaller repertoire. Richness of each repertoire was evaluated using RTK rarefaction, the Chao1 estimator, and Recon v2.1 estimates of unobserved clonotypes. OLGA was used to compute generation probabilities for all TCRbeta clonotypes that the gDNA method yielded from a handful of donors. TCRdb carries this immuneACCESS record with in-frame sequences only. Its versions omit some clonotypes, under half of them owing to an unresolved V gene in the studies checked, with the rest unexplained. The V and J calls and clone size were taken over from that table, and D and trimming were inferred from the DNA. Present in this sample are a few hundred thousand clones, roughly 84% of which were seen just once. Around 15% of the sample rests with the top ten.

This clone was found once. What this receptor recognizes is not known. No much larger clone exists at a distance of one base, and base qualities are not known. For CDR1 and CDR2, the germline V gene (reference sequence) lists PRHDT and FYEKMQ. From the cysteine through the phenylalanine, the CDR3 covers 12 amino acids. The DNA shown is the 36-base CDR3, in frame from base 1. The rearranged segments are TRBV13 and TRBJ1-5, with the D gene uncertain. The specimen was memory CD8+ T cells sorted from blood. This specimen's cell subset or site label, per the study, means: CD45RO+ cells pooled with CCR7-negative TemRA cells. This clonotype was sampled from a man younger than 35 in good health. The CDR3 loop reads CASRYSNQPQHF. The DNA reads as follows: TGTGCGTCCAGGTATAGCAATCAGCCCCAGCATTTT.